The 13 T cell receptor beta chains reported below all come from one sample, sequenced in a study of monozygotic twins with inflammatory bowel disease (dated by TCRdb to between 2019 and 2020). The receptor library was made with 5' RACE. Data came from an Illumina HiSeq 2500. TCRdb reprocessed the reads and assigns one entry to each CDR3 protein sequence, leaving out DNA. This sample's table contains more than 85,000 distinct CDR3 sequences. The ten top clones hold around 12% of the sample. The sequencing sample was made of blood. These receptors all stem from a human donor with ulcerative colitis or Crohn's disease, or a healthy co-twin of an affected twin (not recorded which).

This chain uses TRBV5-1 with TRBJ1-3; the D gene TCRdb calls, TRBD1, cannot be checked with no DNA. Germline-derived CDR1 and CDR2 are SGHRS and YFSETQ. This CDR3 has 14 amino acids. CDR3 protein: CASSLMGQGNTIYF.

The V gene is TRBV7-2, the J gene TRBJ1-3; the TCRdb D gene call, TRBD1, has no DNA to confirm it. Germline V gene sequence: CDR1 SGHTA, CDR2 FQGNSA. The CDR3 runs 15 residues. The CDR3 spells CASSLNHPGGNTIYF.

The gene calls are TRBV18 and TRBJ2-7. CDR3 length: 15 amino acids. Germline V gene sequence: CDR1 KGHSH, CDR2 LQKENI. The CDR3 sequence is CASSPTGGLTSEQYF.

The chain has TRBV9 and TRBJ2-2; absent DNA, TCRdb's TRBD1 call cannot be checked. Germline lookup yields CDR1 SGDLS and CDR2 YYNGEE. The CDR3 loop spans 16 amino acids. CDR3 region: CASSVATNSGTGELFF. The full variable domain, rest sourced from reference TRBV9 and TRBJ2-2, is DSGVTQTPKHLITATGQRVTLRCSPRSGDLSVYWYQQSLDQGLQFLIQYYNGEERAKGNILERFSAQQFPDLHSELNLSSLELGDSALYFCASSVATNSGTGELFFGEGSRLTVL.

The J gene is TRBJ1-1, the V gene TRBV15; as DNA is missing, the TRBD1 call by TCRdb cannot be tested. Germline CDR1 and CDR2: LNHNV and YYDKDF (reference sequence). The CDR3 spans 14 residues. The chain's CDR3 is CATSSHRDSTEAFF. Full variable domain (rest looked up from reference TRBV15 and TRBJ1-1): DAMVIQNPRYQVTQFGKPVTLSCSQTLNHNVMYWYQQKSSQAPKLLFHYYDKDFNNEADTPDNFQSRRPNTSFCFLDIRSPGLGDTAMYLCATSSHRDSTEAFFGQGTRLTVV.

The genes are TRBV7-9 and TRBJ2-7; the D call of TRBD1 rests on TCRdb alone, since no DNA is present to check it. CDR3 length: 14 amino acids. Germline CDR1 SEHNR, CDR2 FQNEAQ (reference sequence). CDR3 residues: CASSRRDGAYEQYF.

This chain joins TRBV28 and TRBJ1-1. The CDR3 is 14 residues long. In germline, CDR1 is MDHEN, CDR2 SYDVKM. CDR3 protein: CASSSSWRGTEAFF.

CDR3 protein: CASSLWTGGSTDTQYF. The V call is TRBV18, the J call TRBJ2-3; the TCRdb D gene call, TRBD1, has no DNA to confirm it. Germline assignment: CDR1 KGHSH and CDR2 LQKENI. This CDR3 is 16 amino acids long.

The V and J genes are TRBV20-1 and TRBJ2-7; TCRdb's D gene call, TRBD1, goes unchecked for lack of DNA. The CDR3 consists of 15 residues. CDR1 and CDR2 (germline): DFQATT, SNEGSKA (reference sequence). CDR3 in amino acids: CSAFPRQGGPYEQYF.

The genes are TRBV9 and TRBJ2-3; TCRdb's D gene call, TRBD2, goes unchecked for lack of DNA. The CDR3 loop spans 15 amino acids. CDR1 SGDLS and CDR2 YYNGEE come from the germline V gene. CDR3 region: CASSVGSSGADTQYF.

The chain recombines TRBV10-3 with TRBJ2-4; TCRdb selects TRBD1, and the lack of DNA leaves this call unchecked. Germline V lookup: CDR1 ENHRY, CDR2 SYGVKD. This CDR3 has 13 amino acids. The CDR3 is CAISEGGEDIQYF.

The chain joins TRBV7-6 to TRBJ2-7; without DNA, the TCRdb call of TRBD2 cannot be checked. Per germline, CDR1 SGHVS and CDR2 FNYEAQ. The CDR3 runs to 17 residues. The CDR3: CASSLGLAGGPISEQYF.

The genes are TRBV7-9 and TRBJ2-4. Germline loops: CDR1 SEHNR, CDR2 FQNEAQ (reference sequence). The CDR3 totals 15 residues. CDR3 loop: CASSLGILAKNIQYF.